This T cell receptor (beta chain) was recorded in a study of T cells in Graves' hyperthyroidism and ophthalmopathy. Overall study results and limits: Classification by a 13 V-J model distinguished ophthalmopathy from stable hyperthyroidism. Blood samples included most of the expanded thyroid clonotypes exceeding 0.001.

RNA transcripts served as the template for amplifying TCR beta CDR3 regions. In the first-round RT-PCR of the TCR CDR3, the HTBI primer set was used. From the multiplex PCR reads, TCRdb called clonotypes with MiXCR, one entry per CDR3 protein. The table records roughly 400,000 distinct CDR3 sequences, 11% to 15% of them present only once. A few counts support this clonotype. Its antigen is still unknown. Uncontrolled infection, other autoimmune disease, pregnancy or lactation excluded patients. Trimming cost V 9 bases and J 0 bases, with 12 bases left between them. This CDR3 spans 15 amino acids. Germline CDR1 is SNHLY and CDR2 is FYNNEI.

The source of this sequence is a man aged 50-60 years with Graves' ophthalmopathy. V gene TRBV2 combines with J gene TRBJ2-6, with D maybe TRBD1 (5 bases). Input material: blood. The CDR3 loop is CARVDISSGANVLTF. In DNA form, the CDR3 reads TGTGCCAGGGTGGACATCTCCTCTGGGGCCAACGTCCTGACTTTC.